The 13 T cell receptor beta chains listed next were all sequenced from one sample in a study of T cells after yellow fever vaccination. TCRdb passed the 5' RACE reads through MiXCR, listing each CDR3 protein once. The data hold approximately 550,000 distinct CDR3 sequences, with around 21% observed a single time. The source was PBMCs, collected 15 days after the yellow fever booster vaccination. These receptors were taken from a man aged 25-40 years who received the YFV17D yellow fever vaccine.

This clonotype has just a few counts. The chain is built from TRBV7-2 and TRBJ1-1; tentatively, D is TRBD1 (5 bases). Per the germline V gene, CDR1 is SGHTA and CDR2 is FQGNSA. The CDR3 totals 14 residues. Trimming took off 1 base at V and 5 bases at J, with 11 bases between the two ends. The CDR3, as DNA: TGTGCCAGCAGCTTAGGATTGGGGGGGACTGAAGCTTTCTTT. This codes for CASSLGLGGTEAFF.

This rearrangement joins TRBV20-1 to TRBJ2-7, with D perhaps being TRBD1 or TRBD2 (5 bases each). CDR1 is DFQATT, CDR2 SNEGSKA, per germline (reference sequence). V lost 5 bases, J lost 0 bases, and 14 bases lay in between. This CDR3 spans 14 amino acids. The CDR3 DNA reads TGCAGTGCTGTTACCCCGGGACCCTCCTACGAGCAGTACTTC. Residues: CSAVTPGPSYEQYF.

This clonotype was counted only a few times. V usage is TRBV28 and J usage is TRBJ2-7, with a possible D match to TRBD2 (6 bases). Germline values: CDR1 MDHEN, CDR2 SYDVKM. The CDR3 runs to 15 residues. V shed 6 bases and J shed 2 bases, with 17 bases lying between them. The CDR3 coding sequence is TGTGCCAGCAGCCTTCAGGGACTTACCCCCTACGAGCAGTACTTC. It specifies CASSLQGLTPYEQYF.

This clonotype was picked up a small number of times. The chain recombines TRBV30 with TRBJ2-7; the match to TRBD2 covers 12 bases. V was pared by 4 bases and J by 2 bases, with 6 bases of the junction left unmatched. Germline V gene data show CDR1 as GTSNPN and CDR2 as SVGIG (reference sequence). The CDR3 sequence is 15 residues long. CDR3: CAWNGLAGPPYEQYF. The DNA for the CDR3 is TGTGCCTGGAATGGACTAGCGGGACCTCCCTACGAGCAGTACTTC.

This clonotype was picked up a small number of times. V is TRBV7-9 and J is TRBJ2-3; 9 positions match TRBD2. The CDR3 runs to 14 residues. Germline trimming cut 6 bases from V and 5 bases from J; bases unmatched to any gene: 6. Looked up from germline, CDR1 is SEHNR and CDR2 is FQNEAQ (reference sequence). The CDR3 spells CASRPSGTVDTQYF. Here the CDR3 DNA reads TGTGCCAGCAGACCTAGCGGGACGGTAGATACGCAGTATTTT.

The CDR3 DNA is TGCAGCGTAATAACAGGGGCAGAAAATGAAAAACTGTTTTTT. It translates to CSVITGAENEKLFF. The chain carries TRBV29-1 and TRBJ1-4, with 7 bases matching TRBD1. Looked up from germline, CDR1 is SQVTM and CDR2 is ANQGSEA. With V trimmed by 6 bases and J by 5 bases, 9 bases remained unmatched. The CDR3 is 14 residues long.

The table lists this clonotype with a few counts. The CDR3 spells CASSFFGDSGANVLTF. Written as DNA, the CDR3 is TGTGCCAGCAGCTTTTTTGGGGACTCTGGGGCCAACGTCCTGACTTTC. The J gene is TRBJ2-6, the V gene TRBV7-8; no clear D gene. CDR3 length: 16 amino acids. The ends were cut back, 3 bases at V and 0 bases at J, with 9 bases in the middle. The germline gives CDR1 SGHVS, CDR2 FQNEAQ.

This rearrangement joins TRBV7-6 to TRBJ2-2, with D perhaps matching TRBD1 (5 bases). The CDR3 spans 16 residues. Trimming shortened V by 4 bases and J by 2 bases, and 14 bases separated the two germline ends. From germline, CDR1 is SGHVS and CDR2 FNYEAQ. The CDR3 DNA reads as TGTGCCAGCAGCTCCCAGGGCGGCGTCAACACCGGGGAGCTGTTTTTT. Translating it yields CASSSQGGVNTGELFF. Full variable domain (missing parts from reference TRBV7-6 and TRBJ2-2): GAGVSQSPRYKVTKRGQDVALRCDPISGHVSLYWYRQALGQGPEFLTYFNYEAQQDKSGLPNDRFSAERPEGSISTLTIQRTEQRDSAMYRCASSSQGGVNTGELFFGEGSRLTVL.

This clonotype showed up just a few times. For the CDR3, the DNA is TGCGCCAGCATTCCGACTAGCGGGAGAGTGGATGAGCAGTTCTTC. It specifies CASIPTSGRVDEQFF. The rearrangement uses TRBV10-2 and TRBJ2-1; the match to TRBD2 covers 12 bases. With 7 bases clipped from V and 8 bases from J, the junction kept 9 bases outside the gene matches. Per germline, CDR1 WSHSY and CDR2 SAAADI. This CDR3 contains 15 residues.

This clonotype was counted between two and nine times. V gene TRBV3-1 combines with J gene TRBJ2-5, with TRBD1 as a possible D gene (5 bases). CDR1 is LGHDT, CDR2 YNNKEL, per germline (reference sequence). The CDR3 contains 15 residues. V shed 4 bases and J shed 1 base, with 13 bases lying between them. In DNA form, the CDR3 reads TGTGCCAGCAGCCCACAGACAGAGATCCAAGAGACCCAGTACTTC. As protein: CASSPQTEIQETQYF.

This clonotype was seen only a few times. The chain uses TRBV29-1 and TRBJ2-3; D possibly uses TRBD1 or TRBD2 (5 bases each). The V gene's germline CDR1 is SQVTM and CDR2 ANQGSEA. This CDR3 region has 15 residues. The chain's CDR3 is CSGREGRWGTDTQYF. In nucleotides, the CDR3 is TGCAGTGGAAGAGAGGGACGGTGGGGCACAGATACGCAGTATTTT.

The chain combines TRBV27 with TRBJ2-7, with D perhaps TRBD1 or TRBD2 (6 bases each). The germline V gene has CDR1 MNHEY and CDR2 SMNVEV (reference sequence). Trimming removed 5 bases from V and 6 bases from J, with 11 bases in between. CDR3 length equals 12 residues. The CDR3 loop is CASSTRGREQYF. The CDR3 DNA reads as TGTGCCAGCAGTACTCGGGGGCGCGAGCAGTACTTC.

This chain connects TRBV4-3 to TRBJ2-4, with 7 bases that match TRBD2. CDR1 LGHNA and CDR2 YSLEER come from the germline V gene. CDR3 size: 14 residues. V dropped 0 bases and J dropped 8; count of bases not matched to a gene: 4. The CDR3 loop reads CASSQEPGRYIQYF. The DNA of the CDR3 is TGCGCCAGCAGCCAAGAACCCGGGAGGTACATTCAGTACTTC.